This T cell receptor beta chain originates from a study of blood T cell repertoires in COVID-19. Study in general: Acute and convalescent COVID-19 specimens originated in the United States, Italy and Spain.

Data came from immunoSEQ multiplex PCR; TCRdb stores just in-frame clones and leaves some out. The repertoire consists of 150,000 or so clones, with approximately 82% occurring once and the leading ten covering 1.6%. The germline CDR1 and CDR2 sequences are MNHEY and SVGAGI. J gave up 1 base and V 6 bases, and 2 bases lay outside the gene matches. The CDR3 runs 14 residues. The TCR sequence derives from a human donor in a cohort sampled during active COVID-19. The source material was peripheral blood. The chain uses TRBV6-5 and TRBJ2-5, with TRBD1 matching 10 bases. The DNA for the CDR3 is TGTGCCAGCAGCGGGACAGGGGTCCAAGAGACCCAGTACTTC. Protein sequence: CASSGTGVQETQYF.